The 5 T cell receptor beta chains below come from one sample, sequenced in a study of lymphopenia after photon versus proton radiotherapy. TCRdb keeps only in-frame clones here, not all; method: immunoSEQ multiplex PCR. This table has about 40,000 clones, more than 75% appearing once. This specimen consisted of peripheral blood, obtained from a patient treated with photon-based radiotherapy. These receptors originate from a man aged 45-60 years with gastric cancer.

The chain joins TRBV30 to TRBJ2-7, with TRBD2 matching 12 bases. Germline CDR1 GTSNPN, CDR2 SVGIG (reference sequence). The ends lost 5 bases at V and 5 bases at J; junction bases unmatched: 22. The CDR3 is made up of 19 amino acids. In DNA, the CDR3 is TGTGCCTGGGAAGTAGGTAGGGCTAGCGGGAGGGCCCTCCCAAACGAGCAGTACTTC. Translating it yields CAWEVGRASGRALPNEQYF.

Written as DNA, the CDR3 is TGTGCCAGCGCGGAAGGACAGGGCCTTGGGAACACTGAAGCTTTCTTT. Its protein product is CASAEGQGLGNTEAFF. The chain couples TRBV6-4 to TRBJ1-1; 8 bases fit TRBD1. This CDR3 contains 16 residues. Germline values: CDR1 MRHNA, CDR2 SNTAGT. The V gene end was trimmed by 8 bases and the J gene end by 1 base; junction bases not matched to a gene: 12.

CDR3 sequence reads: CASSPTQTTLNTEAFF. CDR3 coding DNA: TGTGCCAGCAGCCCTACACAGACCACTTTGAACACTGAAGCTTTCTTT. This sequence joins TRBV9 and TRBJ1-1; D is uncertain. There are 16 residues in the CDR3. V lost 4 bases and J lost 0, with 16 bases in between. Germline assignment: CDR1 SGDLS and CDR2 YYNGEE.

This clone was recorded once. The chain uses TRBV7-2 and TRBJ1-2; TRBD1 agrees at 7 bases. The CDR3 runs to 16 residues. With 5 bases clipped from V and 7 bases from J, the junction kept 16 bases outside the gene matches. CDR1 and CDR2 (germline): SGHTA, FQGNSA. The CDR3 nucleotides are TGTGCCAGCAGCCCTATTAGGGGGGCAGGGGGAGGTGGCTACACCTTC. The encoded protein is CASSPIRGAGGGGYTF.

The chain carries TRBV4-1 and TRBJ2-2, with a weak D call TRBD2 (5 bases). V gave up 4 bases and J gave up 0 bases, with 12 bases separating them. Germline V gene lookup returns CDR1 MGHRA and CDR2 YSYEKL. CDR3 length equals 16 residues. The CDR3 spells CASSLIGITNTGELFF. The DNA for the CDR3 is TGCGCCAGCAGCCTAATCGGGATAACGAACACCGGGGAGCTGTTTTTT.